These 19 T cell receptor beta chains came from one sample sequenced in a study of shared clonotypes between healthy human individuals. Only in-frame clones appear in the TCRdb table, and some are missing; sequencing was by immunoSEQ multiplex PCR. The data show millions of clones, with around 96% seen just once and more than 0.95% held by the top ten. CD45RO-negative CD8 cells positively selected for CCR7 made up the naive population, which excluded terminally differentiated effector memory CD45RA+ cells. The sample was naive CD8+ T cells sorted from blood. Receptors originate from a man aged 18 to 29 in good health.

This chain links TRBV5-1 with TRBJ2-6; 7 bases match TRBD2. CDR1 is SGHRS, CDR2 YFSETQ, per germline. The CDR3 is 15 amino acids. V dropped 4 bases and J dropped 3; count of bases not matched to a gene: 4. In DNA, the CDR3 is TGCGCCAGCAGCCCGCGGGGGTTTGGGGCCAACGTCCTGACTTTC. As protein: CASSPRGFGANVLTF.

J is TRBJ1-2 and V is TRBV5-6; the match to TRBD1 covers 8 bases. Trimming took 4 bases from V and 2 from J; bases not matched to a gene: 7. The CDR3 is made up of 15 amino acids. Germline V gene sequence: CDR1 SGHDT, CDR2 YYEEEE. The CDR3 sequence: CASSTGGQANYGYTF. The DNA of the CDR3 is TGTGCCAGCAGCACAGGGGGACAGGCCAACTATGGCTACACCTTC.

Details on this clone: This specimen includes other DNA sequences encoding the same CDR3. The chain employs TRBV4-3 and TRBJ2-7; TRBD2 matches 11 bases. CDR3 length: 15 amino acids. Germline V lookup: CDR1 LGHNA, CDR2 YSLEER. V shed 1 base and J 4 bases; nucleotides not matched to a gene: 3. CDR3 amino acids: CASSQGLAGIYEQYF. CDR3 coding DNA: TGCGCCAGCAGCCAAGGACTAGCGGGGATATACGAGCAGTACTTC.

The chain employs TRBV10-3 and TRBJ2-1; 9 positions agree with TRBD2. The V gene end was trimmed by 4 bases and the J gene end by 8 bases; junction bases not matched to a gene: 9. Germline CDR1 and CDR2: ENHRY and SYGVKD. The CDR3 is 15 amino acids. CDR3 sequence reads: CAISGIAGDLHEQFF. CDR3 DNA: TGTGCCATCAGTGGTATAGCGGGAGATCTGCATGAGCAGTTCTTC.

V usage is TRBV13 and J usage is TRBJ1-5; D gene unclear. Between the trimmed V and J ends, which lost 2 bases and 7 bases, there was a span of 15 bases. This CDR3 has 15 residues. Germline lookup yields CDR1 PRHDT and CDR2 FYEKMQ (reference sequence). The CDR3 DNA follows: TGTGCCAGCAGCTTACGTGGGCCTCAAGAGCAGCCCCAGCATTTT. It is translated as CASSLRGPQEQPQHF.

The chain is built from TRBV5-1 and TRBJ1-1; TRBD1 is a possible D gene (5 bases). This CDR3 is 14 amino acids long. CDR1 and CDR2 (germline): SGHRS, YFSETQ. With 7 bases removed from V and 7 bases from J, the gap between germline ends came to 20 bases. In DNA form, the CDR3 reads TGCGCCAGCCAAAACGACGGGACGGCCCGTGAAGCTTTCTTT. Its protein is CASQNDGTAREAFF.

The V and J genes are TRBV9 and TRBJ2-7; the D gene is possibly TRBD1 (6 bases). Germline CDR1 and CDR2: SGDLS and YYNGEE. The germline V and J ends were trimmed by 0 bases and 3 bases, with 10 bases remaining between them. This CDR3 region has 14 residues. CDR3 nucleotides: TGTGCCAGCAGCGTAGGTTCAGGGGACTACGAGCAGTACTTC. This gives the protein CASSVGSGDYEQYF.

This clone is a singleton in its sample. The same CDR3 arises from other DNA sequences in this sample as well. The V call is TRBV19, the J call TRBJ2-7, with 10 bases lining up with TRBD1. J lost 2 bases, V lost 0 bases, and 1 base had no gene match. This CDR3 comprises 15 residues. Germline assignment: CDR1 LNHDA and CDR2 SQIVND (reference sequence). CDR3 bases: TGTGCCAGTAGTATAGATGGACAGGGGGCCTACGAGCAGTACTTC. This gives the protein CASSIDGQGAYEQYF.

The chain links TRBV11-2 to TRBJ2-3, with D perhaps matching TRBD1 (6 bases). This CDR3 comprises 16 residues. Germline CDR1 reads SGHAT; CDR2 reads FQNNGV. V was cut by 5 bases and J by 1 base, with 16 bases left in between. The CDR3 sequence is CASSPLGQLGTDTQYF. CDR3 nucleotide sequence: TGTGCCAGCAGCCCCCTCGGACAGCTTGGCACAGATACGCAGTATTTT.

The sample holds one count of this clone. The chain combines TRBV27 with TRBJ1-6; no clear D. The CDR3 contains 13 residues. Deletions cut 7 bases from V and 7 bases from J, with 11 bases between. Germline assignment: CDR1 MNHEY and CDR2 SMNVEV (reference sequence). CDR3 in DNA: TGTGCCAGCACCCCTCGGCCGAATTCACCCCTCCACTTT. It translates to CASTPRPNSPLHF.

This clone has a single count. This chain connects TRBV7-9 to TRBJ1-2; 8 bases align to TRBD1. V lost 3 bases, J lost 4 bases, and 7 bases stayed unmatched. There are 15 residues in the CDR3. Germline lookup yields CDR1 SEHNR and CDR2 FQNEAQ (reference sequence). This CDR3 is CASSLVGQEGYGYTF. In DNA form, the CDR3 reads TGTGCCAGCAGCTTGGTGGGACAGGAGGGCTATGGCTACACCTTC.

The chain uses TRBV7-9 and TRBJ2-2; 7 nucleotides align to TRBD2. The V and J ends lost 2 bases and 4 bases, in that order; junction bases with no gene match: 10. This CDR3 is built from 17 residues. CDR1 is SEHNR, CDR2 FQNEAQ, per germline (reference sequence). The CDR3 loop is CASSLPREAGTTGELFF. The CDR3 DNA is TGTGCCAGCAGCTTACCCCGGGAGGCGGGGACCACCGGGGAGCTGTTTTTT.

This clone was counted a single time. The V call is TRBV5-1, the J call TRBJ2-7; D ambiguous. Germline CDR1 and CDR2: SGHRS and YFSETQ. CDR3 length equals 14 residues. V was clipped by 0 bases and J by 0 bases, with 7 bases between them. CDR3 sequence reads: CASSLGVTSYEQYF. CDR3 coding DNA: TGCGCCAGCAGCTTGGGCGTCACCTCCTACGAGCAGTACTTC.

V gene TRBV11-2 combines with J gene TRBJ1-6; no definite D call. Trimming shortened V by 1 base and J by 3 bases, and 10 bases separated the two germline ends. Looked up from germline, CDR1 is SGHAT and CDR2 is FQNNGV. The CDR3 covers 16 residues. Here the CDR3 reads CASSLAPNGYNSPLHF. For the CDR3, the DNA is TGTGCCAGCAGCTTAGCCCCGAATGGCTATAATTCACCCCTCCACTTT.

J is TRBJ2-7 and V is TRBV25-1, with a tentative D call TRBD2 (5 bases). CDR1 is MGHDK and CDR2 is SYGVNS in the germline V gene. The CDR3 totals 16 residues. V lost 4 bases to trimming and J lost 1 base, with 17 bases between them. The CDR3 region has the DNA TGTGCCAGCAGTGGATCACCCTCGTCGGGGTCCTACGAGCAGTACTTC. Its translation: CASSGSPSSGSYEQYF.

The chain recombines TRBV21-1 with TRBJ1-3. TRBV21-1 is classified as a pseudogene. The CDR3 runs to 18 residues. DNA for the CDR3: TGTGCCAGCAGCAAAGACCAATTTGTACGGCATTCTGGAAACACCATATATTTT. It encodes CASSKDQFVRHSGNTIYF.

This rearrangement joins TRBV9 to TRBJ2-7; 10 nucleotides align to TRBD1. This CDR3 has 13 residues. Germline V lookup: CDR1 SGDLS, CDR2 YYNGEE. Trimming cost V 4 bases and J 6 bases; bases outside gene matches: 4. CDR3 sequence (DNA): TGTGCCAGCAGCTTGGGACAGGGGAGCGAGCAGTACTTC. Translation gives CASSLGQGSEQYF.

The gene calls are TRBV5-4 and TRBJ2-1, with D possibly being TRBD1 (5 bases). Trimming removed 0 bases at V and 8 bases at J, with 15 bases between. CDR3 size: 15 residues. CDR1 and CDR2 from the germline V gene are SGHNT and YYREEE (reference sequence). The CDR3 DNA follows: TGTGCCAGCAGCTTGGTCAGGGCGGCAATTGATGAGCAGTTCTTC. The encoded protein is CASSLVRAAIDEQFF. Full variable domain (missing parts from reference TRBV5-4 and TRBJ2-1): ETGVTQSPTHLIKTRGQQVTLRCSSQSGHNTVSWYQQALGQGPQFIFQYYREEENGRGNFPPRFSGLQFPNYSSELNVNALELDDSALYLCASSLVRAAIDEQFFGPGTRLTVL.

V gene TRBV6-5 combines with J gene TRBJ2-1; 8 bases line up with TRBD2. Germline V gene sequence: CDR1 MNHEY, CDR2 SVGAGI. Trimming cost V 0 bases and J 7 bases; bases outside gene matches: 2. This CDR3 has 14 residues. The CDR3 loop is CASSYSGGANEQFF. Here the CDR3 DNA reads TGTGCCAGCAGTTACTCCGGGGGGGCTAATGAGCAGTTCTTC.